This T cell receptor beta chain was sequenced for a study of blood T cell repertoires in COVID-19. TCRdb keeps only in-frame clones here, not all; method: immunoSEQ multiplex PCR. The sample has approximately 250,000 clones; about 87% are singletons. Looked up from germline, CDR1 is SNHLY and CDR2 is FYNNEI. The CDR3 covers 13 residues. V shed 7 bases, J shed 7 bases, and the junction held 7 bases outside the gene matches. This receptor was identified in a woman aged 40 to 50 with acute COVID-19. Material: PBMCs or T cells enriched from blood (not recorded which). The chain recombines TRBV2 with TRBJ1-2, with 9 bases aligning to TRBD1. The chain's CDR3 is CASNRQGVAGYTF. The CDR3 DNA sequence: TGTGCCAGCAACCGACAGGGGGTGGCTGGCTACACCTTC.